A single sample gave rise to the 12 T cell receptor beta chains below, sequenced in a study of blood T cell repertoires in COVID-19. Only in-frame clones appear in the TCRdb table, and some are missing; sequencing was by immunoSEQ multiplex PCR. This table holds about 240,000 clones, roughly 86% found once. Sequencing input: peripheral blood. These receptors were taken from a woman between 65 and 79 years old with active or convalescent COVID-19.

The gene calls are TRBV5-4 and TRBJ1-2; D unresolved. Deletions cut 2 bases from V and 8 bases from J, with 13 bases between. The CDR3 contains 13 residues. Germline values: CDR1 SGHNT, CDR2 YYREEE (reference sequence). In DNA, the CDR3 is TGTGCCAGCAGCTTCCCCCGTAGCGACGGCTACACCTTC. This sequence encodes CASSFPRSDGYTF.

This rearrangement joins TRBV7-9 to TRBJ1-1, with D possibly TRBD1 on 5 matching bases. The germline V gene has CDR1 SEHNR and CDR2 FQNEAQ (reference sequence). Trimming cost V 1 base and J 2 bases, with 8 bases left between them. The CDR3 contains 14 residues. CDR3 sequence: CASSLGGVNTEAFF. The CDR3, as DNA: TGTGCCAGCAGCTTAGGGGGGGTCAACACTGAAGCTTTCTTT.

CDR3 coding DNA: TGTGCCAGCAGCTTAAAGGGAGGAAACGAGCAGTACTTC. Amino acids: CASSLKGGNEQYF. J is TRBJ2-7 and V is TRBV7-3; TRBD2 is a possible D gene (6 bases). The CDR3 covers 13 residues. Germline CDR1 and CDR2: SGHTA and FQGTGA. Trimming removed 1 base from V and 5 bases from J, with 9 bases in between. Full variable domain (missing parts from reference TRBV7-3 and TRBJ2-7): GAGVSQTPSNKVTEKGKYVELRCDPISGHTALYWYRQSLGQGPEFLIYFQGTGAADDSGLPNDRFFAVRPEGSVSTLKIQRTERGDSAVYLCASSLKGGNEQYFGPGTRLTVT.

This clone has a handful of counts. This chain connects TRBV6-1 to TRBJ1-6, with D maybe TRBD1 (6 bases). V was cut by 1 base and J by 0 bases, with 19 bases left in between. In germline, CDR1 is MNHNS, CDR2 SASEGT. CDR3 length equals 20 residues. The CDR3 nucleotides read TGTGCCAGCAGTGAAGTGCTTCCGACAGGAGCAAGCTCCTATAATTCACCCCTCCACTTT. Amino acid sequence: CASSEVLPTGASSYNSPLHF.

The chain is built from TRBV5-1 and TRBJ2-6; unclear D gene. V was trimmed by 1 base and J by 0 bases, leaving 11 bases between them. Germline V gene lookup returns CDR1 SGHRS and CDR2 YFSETQ. The CDR3 is 17 residues long. The CDR3 region has the DNA TGCGCCAGCAGCTTGCTCGACCAGGTCTCTGGGGCCAACGTCCTGACTTTC. The encoded protein is CASSLLDQVSGANVLTF.

The chain has TRBV5-5 and TRBJ2-5; D is uncertain. With 4 bases removed from V and 2 bases from J, the gap between germline ends came to 15 bases. The CDR3 loop spans 15 amino acids. Germline CDR1 SGHKS, CDR2 YYEKEE (reference sequence). CDR3 nucleotide sequence: TGTGCCAGCAGCGCCTCTGGGCAGCTTCAAGAGACCCAGTACTTC. Translation: CASSASGQLQETQYF.

CDR3: CASSDSFRRWGTDTQYF. CDR3 bases: TGTGCCAGCAGCGACTCCTTCAGGAGGTGGGGAACAGATACGCAGTATTTT. The V gene is TRBV2, the J gene TRBJ2-3; possibly TRBD2 for D (5 bases). CDR1 SNHLY and CDR2 FYNNEI come from the germline V gene. Trimming stripped 6 bases from V and 3 bases from J, with 22 bases between. This CDR3 comprises 17 residues.

V usage is TRBV29-1 and J usage is TRBJ2-5; weak D call: TRBD1 (5 bases). V was cut by 1 base and J by 5 bases, with 11 bases left in between. Germline CDR1 SQVTM, CDR2 ANQGSEA. CDR3 length: 13 amino acids. CDR3 region: CSVEGAGRETQYF. The DNA of the CDR3 is TGCAGCGTTGAAGGGGCAGGGCGGGAGACCCAGTACTTC.

The rearrangement uses TRBV5-1 and TRBJ1-1; no definite D call. Germline V gene lookup returns CDR1 SGHRS and CDR2 YFSETQ. The CDR3 runs 14 residues. Between the trimmed V and J ends, which lost 4 bases and 1 base, there was a span of 11 bases. DNA of the CDR3: TGCGCCAGCAGCCTAGAAATACCGAACACTGAAGCTTTCTTT. Its translation: CASSLEIPNTEAFF. The full variable domain, completed using reference TRBV5-1 and TRBJ1-1, is KAGVTQTPRYLIKTRGQQVTLSCSPISGHRSVSWYQQTPGQGLQFLFEYFSETQRNKGNFPGRFSGRQFSNSRSEMNVSTLELGDSALYLCASSLEIPNTEAFFGQGTRLTVV.

The chain carries TRBV4-1 and TRBJ1-2; 7 bases map to TRBD1. The germline CDR1 and CDR2 sequences are MGHRA and YSYEKL. The CDR3 loop spans 14 amino acids. Trimming cost V 2 bases and J 4 bases; bases outside gene matches: 4. This CDR3 reads CASSQQTGIYGYTF. The DNA of the CDR3 is TGCGCCAGCAGCCAACAGACAGGGATCTATGGCTACACCTTC.

The chain has TRBV27 and TRBJ2-7; 10 bases fit TRBD1. The CDR3 runs 17 residues. The V segment lost 10 bases and the J segment 2 bases; nucleotides outside the gene matches: 17. CDR1 MNHEY and CDR2 SMNVEV come from the germline V gene (reference sequence). CDR3 sequence: CATKKRDRGGDPYEQYF. CDR3 DNA: TGTGCCACCAAAAAGCGGGACAGGGGAGGGGATCCCTACGAGCAGTACTTC.

V gene TRBV18 combines with J gene TRBJ2-4; 7 bases fit TRBD1. J was trimmed by 1 base and V by 4 bases; bases with no gene match: 7. Germline CDR1 and CDR2: KGHSH and LQKENI. This CDR3 has 16 residues. The CDR3 here is CASSQQGPAAKNIQYF. DNA of the CDR3: TGTGCCAGCTCACAACAGGGGCCTGCGGCCAAAAACATTCAGTACTTC.